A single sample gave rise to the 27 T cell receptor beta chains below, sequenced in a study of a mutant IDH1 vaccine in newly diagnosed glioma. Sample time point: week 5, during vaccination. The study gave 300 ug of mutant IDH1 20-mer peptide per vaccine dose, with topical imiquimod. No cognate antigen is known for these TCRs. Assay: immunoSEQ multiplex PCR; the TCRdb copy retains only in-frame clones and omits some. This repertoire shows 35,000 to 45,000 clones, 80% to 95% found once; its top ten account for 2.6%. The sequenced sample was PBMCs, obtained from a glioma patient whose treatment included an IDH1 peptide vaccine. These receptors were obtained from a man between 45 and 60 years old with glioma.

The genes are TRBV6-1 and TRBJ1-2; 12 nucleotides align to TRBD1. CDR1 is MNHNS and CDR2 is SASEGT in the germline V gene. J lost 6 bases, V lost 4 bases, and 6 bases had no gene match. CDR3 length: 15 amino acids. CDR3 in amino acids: CASSGRDRGRDGYTF. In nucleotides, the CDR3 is TGTGCCAGCAGTGGCCGGGACAGGGGGCGCGATGGCTACACCTTC.

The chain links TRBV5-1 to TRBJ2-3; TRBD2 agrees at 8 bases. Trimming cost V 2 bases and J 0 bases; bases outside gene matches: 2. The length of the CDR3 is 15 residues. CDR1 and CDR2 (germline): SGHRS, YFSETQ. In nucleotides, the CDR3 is TGCGCCAGCAGCTTTTCTAGCGGGAGCACAGATACGCAGTATTTT. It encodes CASSFSSGSTDTQYF.

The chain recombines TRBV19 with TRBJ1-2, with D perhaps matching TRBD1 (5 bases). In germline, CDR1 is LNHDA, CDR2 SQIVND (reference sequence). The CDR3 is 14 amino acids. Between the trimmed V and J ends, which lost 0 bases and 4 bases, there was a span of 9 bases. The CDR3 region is CASSIDRGTYGYTF. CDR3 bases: TGTGCCAGTAGTATAGATCGGGGGACCTATGGCTACACCTTC.

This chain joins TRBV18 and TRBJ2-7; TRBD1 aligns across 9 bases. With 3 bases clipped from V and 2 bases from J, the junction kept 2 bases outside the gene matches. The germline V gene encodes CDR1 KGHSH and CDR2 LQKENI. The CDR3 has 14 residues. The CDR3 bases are TGTGCCAGCTCACCGCGACAGGGGGCCTACGAGCAGTACTTC. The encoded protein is CASSPRQGAYEQYF.

CDR3 region: CASRVDGGNTEAFF. DNA of the CDR3: TGTGCCAGCAGGGTCGACGGAGGGAACACTGAAGCTTTCTTT. This rearrangement joins TRBV28 to TRBJ1-1; D is ambiguous. The CDR3 contains 14 residues. V lost 6 bases, J lost 1 base, and 12 bases lay in between. Germline-derived CDR1 and CDR2 are MDHEN and SYDVKM.

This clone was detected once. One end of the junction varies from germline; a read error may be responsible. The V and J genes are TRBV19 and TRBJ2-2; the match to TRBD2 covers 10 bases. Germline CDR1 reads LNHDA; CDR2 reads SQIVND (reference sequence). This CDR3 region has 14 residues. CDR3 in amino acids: CASRTSGKAGGLFF. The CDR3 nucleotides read TGTGCCAGTAGAACTAGCGGGAAAGCCGGGGGGCTGTTTTTT.

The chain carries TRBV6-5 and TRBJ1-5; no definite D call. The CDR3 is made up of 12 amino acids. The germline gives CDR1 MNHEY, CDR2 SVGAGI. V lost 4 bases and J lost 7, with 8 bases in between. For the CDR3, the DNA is TGTGCCAGCAGTTCCCCCGGGCAGCCCCAGCATTTT. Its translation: CASSSPGQPQHF.

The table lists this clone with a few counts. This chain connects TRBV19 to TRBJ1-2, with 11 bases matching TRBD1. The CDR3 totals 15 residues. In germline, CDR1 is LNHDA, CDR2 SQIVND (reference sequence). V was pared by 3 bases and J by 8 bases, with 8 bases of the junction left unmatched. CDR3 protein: CASSIDGQGASGYTF. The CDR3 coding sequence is TGTGCCAGTAGTATCGACGGACAGGGGGCGTCGGGCTACACCTTC.

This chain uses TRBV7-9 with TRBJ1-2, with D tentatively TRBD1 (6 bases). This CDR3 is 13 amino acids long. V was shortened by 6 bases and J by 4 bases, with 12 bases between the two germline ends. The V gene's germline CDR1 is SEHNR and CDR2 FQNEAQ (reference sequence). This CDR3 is CASSSTGTYGYTF. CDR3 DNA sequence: TGTGCCAGCAGTTCTACAGGGACCTATGGCTACACCTTC.

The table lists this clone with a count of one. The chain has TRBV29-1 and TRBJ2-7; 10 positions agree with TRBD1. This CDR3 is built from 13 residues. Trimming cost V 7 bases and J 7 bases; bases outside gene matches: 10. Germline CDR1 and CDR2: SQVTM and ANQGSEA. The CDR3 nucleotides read TGCAGCGCAAAGACAGGGGGCACACGGGAGCAGTACTTC. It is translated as CSAKTGGTREQYF.

In nucleotides, the CDR3 is TGCGCCAGCAGTCAACCGCAGGGGGCGGGGGGTGGCTACACCTTC. Translated: CASSQPQGAGGGYTF. This chain joins TRBV23-1 and TRBJ1-2; 8 positions agree with TRBD1. TRBV23-1 is an open reading frame, and its role is uncertain. The CDR3 is 15 residues long. Unmatched junction bases numbered 9, after V lost 2 bases and J lost 7 bases.

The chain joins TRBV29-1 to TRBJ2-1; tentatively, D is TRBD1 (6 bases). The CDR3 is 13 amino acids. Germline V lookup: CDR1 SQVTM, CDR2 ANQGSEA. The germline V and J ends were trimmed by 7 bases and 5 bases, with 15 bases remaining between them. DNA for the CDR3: TGCAGCGAGTTAGGGCAGGGGAACAATGAGCAGTTCTTC. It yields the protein CSELGQGNNEQFF.

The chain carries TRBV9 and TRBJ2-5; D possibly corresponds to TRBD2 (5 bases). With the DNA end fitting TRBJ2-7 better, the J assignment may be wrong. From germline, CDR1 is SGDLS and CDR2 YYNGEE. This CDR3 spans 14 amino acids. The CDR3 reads CASSVGLAAYEQYF. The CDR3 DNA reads TGTGCCAGCAGCGTAGGGCTAGCAGCCTACGAGCAGTACTTC.

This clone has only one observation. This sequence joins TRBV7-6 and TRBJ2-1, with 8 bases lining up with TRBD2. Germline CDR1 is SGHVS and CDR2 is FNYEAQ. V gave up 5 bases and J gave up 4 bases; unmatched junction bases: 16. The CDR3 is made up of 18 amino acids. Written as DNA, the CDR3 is TGTGCCAGCAGCCCCAATCCCCGCCTAGCGGGTCCGTACAATGAGCAGTTCTTC. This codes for CASSPNPRLAGPYNEQFF.

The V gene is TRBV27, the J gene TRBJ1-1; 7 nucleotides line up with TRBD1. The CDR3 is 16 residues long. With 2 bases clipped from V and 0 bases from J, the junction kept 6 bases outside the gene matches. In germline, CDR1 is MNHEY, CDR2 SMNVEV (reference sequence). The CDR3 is CASSLAGDSLNTEAFF. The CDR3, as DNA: TGTGCCAGCAGTTTAGCCGGGGACAGTCTGAACACTGAAGCTTTCTTT.

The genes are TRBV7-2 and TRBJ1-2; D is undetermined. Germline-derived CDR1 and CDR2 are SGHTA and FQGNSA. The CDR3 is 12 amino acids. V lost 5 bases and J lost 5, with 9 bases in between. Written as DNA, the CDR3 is TGTGCCAGCAGCCCCCGGGAGTATGGCTACACCTTC. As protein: CASSPREYGYTF.

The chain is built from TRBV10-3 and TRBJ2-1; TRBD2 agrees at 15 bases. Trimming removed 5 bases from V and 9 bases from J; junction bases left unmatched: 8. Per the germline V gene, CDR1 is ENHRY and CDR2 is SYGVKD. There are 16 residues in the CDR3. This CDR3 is CAISPRTSGGAGEQFF. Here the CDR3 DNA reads TGTGCCATCAGTCCTCGGACTAGCGGGGGGGCTGGTGAGCAGTTCTTC.

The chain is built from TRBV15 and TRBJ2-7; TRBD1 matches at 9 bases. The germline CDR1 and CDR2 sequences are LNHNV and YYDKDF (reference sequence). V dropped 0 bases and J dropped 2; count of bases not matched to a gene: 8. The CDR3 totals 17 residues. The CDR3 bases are TGTGCCACCAGCAGAGAACCCCTGACAGGGGGGACCTACGAGCAGTACTTC. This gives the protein CATSREPLTGGTYEQYF.

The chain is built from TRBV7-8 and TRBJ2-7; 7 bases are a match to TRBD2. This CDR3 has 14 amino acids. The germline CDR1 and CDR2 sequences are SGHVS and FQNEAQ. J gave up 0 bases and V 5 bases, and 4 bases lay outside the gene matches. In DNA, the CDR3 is TGTGCCAGCAGCAACCGGGACTACTCCTACGAGCAGTACTTC. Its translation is CASSNRDYSYEQYF.

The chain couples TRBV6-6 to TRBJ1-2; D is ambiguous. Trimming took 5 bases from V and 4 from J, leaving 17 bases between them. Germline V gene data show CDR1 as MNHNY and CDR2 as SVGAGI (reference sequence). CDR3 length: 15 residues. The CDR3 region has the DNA TGTGCCAGCAGTGACCCCACGACGGGAAGCTATGGCTACACCTTC. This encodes CASSDPTTGSYGYTF.

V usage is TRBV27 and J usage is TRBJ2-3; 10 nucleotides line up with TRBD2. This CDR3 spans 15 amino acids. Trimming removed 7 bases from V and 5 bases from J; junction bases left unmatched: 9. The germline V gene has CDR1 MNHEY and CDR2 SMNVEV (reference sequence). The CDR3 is CASNLLAGAVDTQYF. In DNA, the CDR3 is TGTGCCAGCAACCTTCTAGCGGGAGCAGTAGATACGCAGTATTTT.

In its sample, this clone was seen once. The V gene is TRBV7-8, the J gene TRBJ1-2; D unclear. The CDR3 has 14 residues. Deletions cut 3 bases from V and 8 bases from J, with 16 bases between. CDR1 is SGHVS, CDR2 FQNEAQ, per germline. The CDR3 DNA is TGTGCCAGCAGCTTCGGACGGGTAGTTGGGGGCTACACCTTC. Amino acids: CASSFGRVVGGYTF.

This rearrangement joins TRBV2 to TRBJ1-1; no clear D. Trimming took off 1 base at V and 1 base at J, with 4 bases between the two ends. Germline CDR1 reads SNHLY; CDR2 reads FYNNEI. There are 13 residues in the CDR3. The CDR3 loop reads CASSEVPNTEAFF. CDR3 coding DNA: TGTGCCAGCAGTGAAGTACCGAACACTGAAGCTTTCTTT.

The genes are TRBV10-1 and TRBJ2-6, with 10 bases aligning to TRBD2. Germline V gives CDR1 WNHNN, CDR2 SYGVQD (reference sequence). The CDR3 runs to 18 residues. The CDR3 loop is CVARGRLAGVSGANVLTF. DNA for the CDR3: TGCGTAGCAAGAGGGAGGCTAGCGGGAGTCTCTGGGGCCAACGTCCTGACTTTC.

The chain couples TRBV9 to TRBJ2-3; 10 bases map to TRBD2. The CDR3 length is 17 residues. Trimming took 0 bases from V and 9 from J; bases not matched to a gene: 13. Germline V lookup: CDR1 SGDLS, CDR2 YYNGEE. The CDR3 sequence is CASSVARLAGPLETQYF. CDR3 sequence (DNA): TGTGCCAGCAGCGTAGCCCGACTAGCGGGCCCGCTTGAGACGCAGTATTTT.

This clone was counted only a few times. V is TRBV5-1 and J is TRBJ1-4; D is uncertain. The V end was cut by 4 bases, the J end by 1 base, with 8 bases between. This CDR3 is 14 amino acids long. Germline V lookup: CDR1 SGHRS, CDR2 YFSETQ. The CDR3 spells CASSPRVTNEKLFF. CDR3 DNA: TGCGCCAGCAGCCCTAGAGTAACTAATGAAAAACTGTTTTTT.

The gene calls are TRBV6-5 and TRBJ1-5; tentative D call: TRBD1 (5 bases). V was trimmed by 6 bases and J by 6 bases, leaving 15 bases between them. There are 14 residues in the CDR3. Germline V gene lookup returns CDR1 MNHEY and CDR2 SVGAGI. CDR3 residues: CASRTGTESQPQHF. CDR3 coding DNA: TGTGCCAGCAGGACCGGGACGGAGAGTCAGCCCCAGCATTTT.